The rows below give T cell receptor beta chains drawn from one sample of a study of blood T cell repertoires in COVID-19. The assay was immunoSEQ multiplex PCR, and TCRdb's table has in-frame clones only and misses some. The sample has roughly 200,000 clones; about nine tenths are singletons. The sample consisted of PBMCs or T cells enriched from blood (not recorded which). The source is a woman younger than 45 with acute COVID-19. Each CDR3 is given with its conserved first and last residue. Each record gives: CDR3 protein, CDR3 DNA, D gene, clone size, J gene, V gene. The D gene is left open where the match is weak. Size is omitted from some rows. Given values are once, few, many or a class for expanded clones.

CASSSTGTGTYEQYF | TGTGCCAGCAGCTCTACCGGGACAGGGACCTACGAGCAGTACTTC | TRBD1 | - | TRBJ2-7 | TRBV7-9
CASSLGRAQGSNEKLFF | TGTGCCAGCAGTTTAGGGCGGGCACAGGGGTCTAATGAAAAACTGTTTTTT | TRBD1 | - | TRBJ1-4 | TRBV28
CASSPLRQSYEQYF | TGTGCCAGTAGTCCCCTTCGACAGTCCTACGAGCAGTACTTC | - | - | TRBJ2-7 | TRBV19
CASSLSSVGELFF | TGTGCCAGCAGTCTCAGTAGCGTCGGGGAGCTGTTTTTT | - | - | TRBJ2-2 | TRBV6-5
CASSLGFGGLYEQYF | TGCGCCAGCAGCTTGGGGTTCGGGGGACTCTACGAGCAGTACTTC | - | - | TRBJ2-7 | TRBV5-1
CASSLIGGGDSDNQPQHF | TGTGCCAGCAGCTTAATAGGGGGTGGGGACAGCGACAATCAGCCCCAGCATTTT | TRBD1 | - | TRBJ1-5 | TRBV7-3
CASSYSSPGGTEAFF | TGTGCCAGCAGTTACTCGAGTCCGGGGGGTACTGAAGCTTTCTTT | - | - | TRBJ1-1 | TRBV6-5
CASSEVTEIQPQHF | TGTGCCAGCAGTGAAGTCACGGAGATTCAGCCCCAGCATTTT | - | - | TRBJ1-5 | TRBV2
CASRPADHRGNMNTEAFF | TGTGCCTCCAGGCCTGCGGATCATAGGGGGAACATGAACACTGAAGCTTTCTTT | - | - | TRBJ1-1 | TRBV7-2
CASRPTATNEKLFF | TGTGCCAGCAGGCCGACAGCAACTAATGAAAAACTGTTTTTT | - | - | TRBJ1-4 | TRBV27
CASSMAPGEQPQHF | TGTGCCAGTAGTATGGCCCCAGGGGAGCAGCCCCAGCATTTT | - | - | TRBJ1-5 | TRBV19
CASSLGTVYEQYF | TGTGCCAGCAGTTTAGGGACAGTCTACGAGCAGTACTTC | TRBD1 | once | TRBJ2-7 | TRBV27
CASSPTGTGKTQYF | TGTGCCAGCAGTCCCACCGGGACAGGGAAGACCCAGTACTTC | TRBD1 | - | TRBJ2-5 | TRBV6-5
CATGGDSYEQYF | TGTGCCACAGGCGGGGACTCCTACGAGCAGTACTTC | - | - | TRBJ2-7 | TRBV28
CASSLEPGGMETQYF | TGTGCCAGCAGCTTAGAACCGGGGGGGATGGAGACCCAGTACTTC | TRBD2 | once | TRBJ2-5 | TRBV11-2
CASSFDFYSPLHF | TGTGCCAGCAGTTTTGACTTTTATTCACCCCTCCACTTT | - | - | TRBJ1-6 | TRBV27
CASSLVAGLGTEAFF | TGTGCCAGCAGCTTAGTTGCGGGCCTGGGCACTGAAGCTTTCTTT | - | - | TRBJ1-1 | TRBV7-9
CASSEATGNYGYTF | TGTGCCAGCAGTGAAGCTACGGGTAACTATGGCTACACCTTC | - | - | TRBJ1-2 | TRBV2
CASKAGTIYGYTF | TGTGCCAGTAAGGCAGGGACAATTTATGGCTACACCTTC | - | - | TRBJ1-2 | TRBV19
CASGTDRLQNYGYTF | TGTGCCAGCGGAACCGACCGGCTACAGAACTATGGCTACACCTTC | - | - | TRBJ1-2 | TRBV28
CASSLLAGGLRTGELFF | TGTGCCAGCAGCCTCTTAGCGGGGGGGCTGAGAACCGGGGAGCTGTTTTTT | TRBD2 | - | TRBJ2-2 | TRBV9
CATSRDPLGVNEQFF | TGTGCCACCAGCAGAGATCCATTAGGGGTCAATGAGCAGTTCTTC | - | - | TRBJ2-1 | TRBV15
CASSYVGSSYNEQFF | TGTGCCAGCAGTTACGTCGGTAGCTCCTACAATGAGCAGTTCTTC | - | - | TRBJ2-1 | TRBV6-5
CAWIDRAPHEQYF | TGTGCCTGGATTGACAGGGCCCCCCACGAGCAGTACTTC | TRBD1 | - | TRBJ2-7 | TRBV30
CASSHGQRGNIQYF | TGTGCCAGCAGCCATGGACAGCGCGGAAACATTCAGTACTTC | - | once | TRBJ2-4 | TRBV5-4
CASIPGGRTSTDTQYF | TGTGCCAGCATCCCGGGGGGTCGGACTAGCACAGATACGCAGTATTTT | TRBD2 | - | TRBJ2-3 | TRBV6-2/TRBV6-3
CASSLAGGRGGTEAFF | TGTGCCAGCAGCTTAGCCGGCGGCAGGGGTGGCACTGAAGCTTTCTTT | - | once | TRBJ1-1 | TRBV13
CASSLRLASYNEQFF | TGCGCCAGCAGCTTGCGTCTAGCATCCTACAATGAGCAGTTCTTC | - | - | TRBJ2-1 | TRBV5-1
CASSFREIGELFF | TGTGCCAGCAGTTTCAGGGAAATCGGGGAGCTGTTTTTT | - | - | TRBJ2-2 | TRBV9
CASSIDRSTEQYF | TGTGCCAGTAGTATTGATAGGAGTACTGAGCAGTACTTC | - | many | TRBJ2-7 | TRBV19
CASSFARDLGGYTF | TGTGCCAGCAGCTTCGCGCGAGATCTTGGTGGCTACACCTTC | - | - | TRBJ1-2 | TRBV5-4
CATRSRGANTEAFF | TGTGCCACCAGGTCAAGGGGCGCGAACACTGAAGCTTTCTTT | - | - | TRBJ1-1 | TRBV15
CASSIGRGHGELFF | TGTGCCAGTAGTATTGGCAGGGGTCACGGGGAGCTGTTTTTT | - | - | TRBJ2-2 | TRBV19
CASSKGTRGCRRRDNEQFF | TGTGCCAGCAGCAAAGGGACTAGAGGGTGCCGGCGTAGGGACAATGAGCAGTTCTTC | - | - | TRBJ2-1 | TRBV21-1
CASSLNGASSYEQYF | TGTGCCAGCAGCTTAAATGGGGCCAGTTCTTACGAGCAGTACTTC | - | - | TRBJ2-7 | TRBV7-2
CASSLIGQGNNQPQHF | TGTGCCAGCAGCTTAATTGGACAGGGAAACAATCAGCCCCAGCATTTT | TRBD1 | - | TRBJ1-5 | TRBV7-9
CASSYTGLRLNEQYF | TGTGCCAGCAGTTACACGGGACTCCGCCTGAACGAGCAGTACTTC | - | - | TRBJ2-7 | TRBV6-2/TRBV6-3
CASSIDPAGTGRGNSPLHF | TGTGCCAGTAGTATAGATCCCGCGGGGACAGGAAGAGGCAATTCACCCCTCCACTTT | TRBD1 | once | TRBJ1-6 | TRBV19
CASSQDGLAGGAYEQFF | TGCGCCAGCAGCCAAGATGGGCTAGCGGGGGGGGCCTATGAGCAGTTCTTC | TRBD2 | - | TRBJ2-1 | TRBV4-3
CASSYLANTEAFF | TGTGCCAGCAGTTATTTGGCAAACACTGAAGCTTTCTTT | - | once | TRBJ1-1 | TRBV6-9
CASSQDAGTFNEQFF | TGCGCCAGCAGCCAAGATGCAGGGACTTTCAATGAGCAGTTCTTC | - | - | TRBJ2-1 | TRBV4-3